The clone carrying this TCR beta chain turned up a few times. The antigen remains unidentified. The total RNA that was extracted per sample amounted to at least 6 micrograms. The sample is drawn from a study of blood T cells in healthy people across ages. Study-level points and caveats: TCR beta diversity, measured per million T cells, fell in a roughly linear way with age.

Through a sample-barcoded 5' primer and a J-beta primer mix, a second PCR was run for about 6 to 12 cycles. MiXCR, applied by TCRdb to the 5' RACE reads, yields one record per CDR3 protein. The sample shows around 1.5 million distinct CDR3 sequences, about 43% of them seen only once. The sequence derives from a woman aged 18-35 years in good health. Sequencing was carried out using blood.

The CDR3 region has the DNA TGTGCCAGCAGCACACCCCCGCCCGCGCGGGGGGCTCTCAATGAGCAGTTCTTC. Amino acid sequence: CASSTPPPARGALNEQFF. V is TRBV7-9 and J is TRBJ2-1, with 8 nucleotides matching TRBD2. Germline CDR1 reads SEHNR; CDR2 reads FQNEAQ (reference sequence). Losses at the gene ends were 5 bases for V and 6 bases for J; bases not matched to a gene: 18. There are 18 residues in the CDR3.